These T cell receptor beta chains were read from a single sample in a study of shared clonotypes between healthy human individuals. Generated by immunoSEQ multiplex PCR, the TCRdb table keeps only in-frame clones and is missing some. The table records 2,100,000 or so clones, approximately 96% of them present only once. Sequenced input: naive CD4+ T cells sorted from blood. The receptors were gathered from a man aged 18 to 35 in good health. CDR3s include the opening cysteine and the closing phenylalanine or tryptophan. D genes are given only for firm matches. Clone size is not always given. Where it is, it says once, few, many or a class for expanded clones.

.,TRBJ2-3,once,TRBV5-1,CASSLVRGSDTQYF,TGCGCCAGCAGCTTGGTGAGGGGTTCAGATACGCAGTATTTT
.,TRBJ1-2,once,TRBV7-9,CASSPQDSPYGYTF,TGTGCCAGCAGCCCCCAGGACAGCCCCTATGGCTACACCTTC
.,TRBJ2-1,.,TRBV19,CASSIGGFPPQNEQFF,TGTGCCAGTAGTATAGGTGGGTTCCCCCCACAGAATGAGCAGTTCTTC
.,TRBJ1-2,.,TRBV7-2,CASSSRALLNYTF,TGTGCCAGCAGCTCTAGAGCGCTGCTGAACTACACCTTC
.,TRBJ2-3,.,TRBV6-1,CASEDAGSQDTQYF,TGTGCCAGCGAAGATGCGGGATCGCAAGATACGCAGTATTTT
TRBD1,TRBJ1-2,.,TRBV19,CASSIRDSYGYTF,TGTGCCAGTAGTATCCGGGACAGCTATGGCTACACCTTC
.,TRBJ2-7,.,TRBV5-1,CASSPLDRAGEQYF,TGCGCCAGCAGCCCCCTGGACAGAGCGGGCGAGCAGTACTTC
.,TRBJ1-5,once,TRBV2,CASSERGHQPQHF,TGTGCCAGCAGTGAAAGGGGCCATCAGCCCCAGCATTTT
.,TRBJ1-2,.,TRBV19,CASSIGRDYGYTF,TGTGCCAGTAGTATAGGAAGGGACTATGGCTACACCTTC
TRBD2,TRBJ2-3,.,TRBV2,CASSERTSGRASARQDTQYF,TGTGCCAGCAGTGAAAGGACTAGCGGGAGGGCTTCCGCCAGACAAGATACGCAGTATTTT
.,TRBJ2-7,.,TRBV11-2,CASSLGSSYEQYF,TGTGCCAGCAGCTTAGGCAGTTCGTACGAGCAGTACTTC
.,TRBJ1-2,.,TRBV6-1,CASSDEVAQGTTYGYTF,TGTGCCAGCAGTGATGAAGTAGCGCAGGGCACTACTTATGGCTACACCTTC
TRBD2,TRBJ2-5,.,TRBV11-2,CASSLVRSGGTLKETQYF,TGTGCCAGCAGCTTAGTTCGTAGCGGGGGGACCCTTAAAGAGACCCAGTACTTC
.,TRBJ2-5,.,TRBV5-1,CASSAQPAEETQYF,TGCGCCAGCAGCGCCCAGCCCGCGGAAGAGACCCAGTACTTC
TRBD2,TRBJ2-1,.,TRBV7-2,CASSLGLAEYNEQFF,TGTGCCAGCAGCTTAGGGCTAGCGGAGTACAATGAGCAGTTCTTC
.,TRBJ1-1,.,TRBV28,CASSRDSNTEAFF,TGTGCCAGCAGCCGCGACAGTAACACTGAAGCTTTCTTT
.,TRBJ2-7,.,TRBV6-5,CASSYLPNPRAEQYF,TGTGCCAGCAGTTACTTGCCCAACCCCCGGGCCGAGCAGTACTTC